What follows are 10 T cell receptor beta chains derived from one specimen sequenced in a study of blood T cell repertoires in COVID-19. This table comes from immunoSEQ multiplex PCR, and its TCRdb copy is limited to in-frame clones, with some not included. The sample yields approximately 300,000 clones, approximately 84% seen once. The sequenced sample consisted of PBMCs or T cells enriched from blood (not recorded which). These receptors were obtained from a woman younger than 30 who had recovered from COVID-19.

CDR3 sequence (DNA): TGTGCCAGCAGCCGACAGGGGGCAAACACTGAAGCTTTCTTT. Protein sequence: CASSRQGANTEAFF. The chain is built from TRBV6-5 and TRBJ1-1, with TRBD1 matching 10 bases. The CDR3 has 14 amino acids. V trimming: 6 bases; J trimming: 2 bases; junction bases outside the gene matches: 3. Per germline, CDR1 MNHEY and CDR2 SVGAGI.

The chain joins TRBV7-9 to TRBJ1-2; 8 bases match TRBD1. Germline CDR1 reads SEHNR; CDR2 reads FQNEAQ (reference sequence). V lost 3 bases, J lost 4 bases, and 7 bases stayed unmatched. The CDR3 has 15 residues. Here the CDR3 DNA reads TGTGCCAGCAGCTTCTCAGGGGGCGATGCCTATGGCTACACCTTC. Protein sequence: CASSFSGGDAYGYTF.

This clone has a handful of counts. This chain joins TRBV6-1 and TRBJ1-2; D uncertain. The germline V gene encodes CDR1 MNHNS and CDR2 SASEGT. V lost 3 bases to trimming and J lost 5 bases, with 7 bases between them. This CDR3 region has 12 residues. This chain's CDR3 is CASSERGYGYTF. As DNA, the CDR3 is TGTGCCAGCAGTGAGCGGGGATATGGCTACACCTTC.

This clone was recorded once. The chain combines TRBV5-1 with TRBJ1-2, with 10 bases identical to TRBD1. CDR3 length: 16 residues. Germline CDR1 is SGHRS and CDR2 is YFSETQ. Trimming cost V 7 bases and J 3 bases; bases outside gene matches: 12. CDR3 in DNA: TGCGCCAGCTCCGGGACAGGGGTGGTTGCGGACTATGGCTACACCTTC. Protein: CASSGTGVVADYGYTF.

DNA of the CDR3: TGTGCCAGCAGCCGGTACAGGAGCCAAGAGACCCAGTACTTC. It is translated as CASSRYRSQETQYF. The chain joins TRBV7-9 to TRBJ2-5, with a weak D call TRBD1 (5 bases). The CDR3 has 14 amino acids. V dropped 5 bases and J dropped 1 base, with 11 bases sitting between them. Per germline, CDR1 SEHNR and CDR2 FQNEAQ (reference sequence). Combining the CDR3 with reference TRBV7-9 and TRBJ2-5 gives the whole variable domain DTGVSQNPRHKITKRGQNVTFRCDPISEHNRLYWYRQTLGQGPEFLTYFQNEAQLEKSRLLSDRFSAERPKGSFSTLEIQRTEQGDSAMYLCASSRYRSQETQYFGPGTRLLVL.

To note about this clone: Other nucleotide sequences from this sample produce the same CDR3. V and J are TRBV18 and TRBJ1-2; D not certain. The CDR3 has 12 residues. Germline V gene sequence: CDR1 KGHSH, CDR2 LQKENI. The V end was cut by 3 bases, the J end by 5 bases, with 7 bases between. CDR3 amino acids: CASSPGGYGYTF. The CDR3 coding sequence is TGTGCCAGCTCACCCGGAGGGTATGGCTACACCTTC.

This chain joins TRBV6-5 and TRBJ1-2; TRBD1 aligns across 10 bases. The length of the CDR3 is 15 residues. Germline V gene data show CDR1 as MNHEY and CDR2 as SVGAGI. V lost 6 bases to trimming and J lost 8 bases; unmatched junction nucleotides: 12. The CDR3 reads CASRKGTGVGWGYTF. The DNA for the CDR3 is TGTGCCAGCAGGAAGGGGACAGGGGTTGGATGGGGCTACACCTTC.

This clone has a handful of counts. The J gene is TRBJ2-1, the V gene TRBV6-5; 9 nucleotides match TRBD2. The CDR3 consists of 16 residues. CDR1 is MNHEY, CDR2 SVGAGI, per germline. Losses at the gene ends were 1 base for V and 8 bases for J; bases not matched to a gene: 9. Here the CDR3 DNA reads TGTGCCAGCAGTTACTTTGCTAGCGGGACGGTCTATGAGCAGTTCTTC. It encodes CASSYFASGTVYEQFF.

This clone was detected only a few times. V gene TRBV6-2 or TRBV6-3 combines with J gene TRBJ1-1; D is possibly TRBD1 (5 bases). Trimming shortened V by 4 bases and J by 11 bases, and 20 bases separated the two germline ends. Germline-derived CDR1 and CDR2 are MNHEY and SVGEGT. There are 14 residues in the CDR3. The CDR3 here is CASSLLSRGALAFF. Written as DNA, the CDR3 is TGTGCCAGCAGTTTACTAAGTAGGGGCGCGTTGGCTTTCTTT.

This clone showed up just a few times. The chain couples TRBV25-1 to TRBJ2-3; possible D gene TRBD1, 6 bases. CDR1 is MGHDK, CDR2 SYGVNS, per germline. The CDR3 sequence is 14 residues long. Trimming pared 6 bases from V and 1 base from J, leaving 11 bases between. The CDR3 sequence: CASRGAERTDTQYF. CDR3 in DNA: TGTGCCAGCAGGGGGGCGGAACGCACAGATACGCAGTATTTT. Complete variable domain (other parts from reference TRBV25-1 and TRBJ2-3): EADIYQTPRYLVIGTGKKITLECSQTMGHDKMYWYQQDPGMELHLIHYSYGVNSTEKGDLSSESTVSRIRTEHFPLTLESARPSHTSQYLCASRGAERTDTQYFGPGTRLTVL.